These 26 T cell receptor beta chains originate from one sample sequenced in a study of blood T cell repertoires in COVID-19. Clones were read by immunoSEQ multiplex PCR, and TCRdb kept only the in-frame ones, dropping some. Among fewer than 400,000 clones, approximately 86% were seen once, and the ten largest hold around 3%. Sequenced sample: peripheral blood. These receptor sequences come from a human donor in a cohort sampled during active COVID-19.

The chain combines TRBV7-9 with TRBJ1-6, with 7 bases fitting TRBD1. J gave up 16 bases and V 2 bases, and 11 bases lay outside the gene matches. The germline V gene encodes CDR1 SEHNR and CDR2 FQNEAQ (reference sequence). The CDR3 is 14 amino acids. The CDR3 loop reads CASSLTGENPSLHF. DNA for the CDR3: TGTGCCAGCAGCTTAACAGGGGAAAACCCTTCTCTCCACTTT.

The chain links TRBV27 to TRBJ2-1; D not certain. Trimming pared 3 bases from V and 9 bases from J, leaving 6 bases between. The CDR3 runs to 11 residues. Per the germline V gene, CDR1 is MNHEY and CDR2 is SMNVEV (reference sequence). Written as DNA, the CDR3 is TGTGCCAGCAGTTTCAGGTCTGAGCAGTTCTTC. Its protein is CASSFRSEQFF.

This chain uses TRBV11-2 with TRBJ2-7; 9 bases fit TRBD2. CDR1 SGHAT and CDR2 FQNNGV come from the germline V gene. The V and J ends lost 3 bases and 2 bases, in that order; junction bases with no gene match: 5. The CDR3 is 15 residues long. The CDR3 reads CASSFGTSRTYEQYF. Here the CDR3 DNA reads TGTGCCAGCAGCTTCGGGACTAGCCGAACCTACGAGCAGTACTTC.

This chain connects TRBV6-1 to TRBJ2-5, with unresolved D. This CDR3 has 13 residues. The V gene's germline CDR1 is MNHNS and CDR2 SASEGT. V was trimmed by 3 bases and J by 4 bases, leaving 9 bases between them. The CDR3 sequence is CASSDGVRETQYF. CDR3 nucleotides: TGTGCCAGCAGTGACGGTGTTCGAGAGACCCAGTACTTC.

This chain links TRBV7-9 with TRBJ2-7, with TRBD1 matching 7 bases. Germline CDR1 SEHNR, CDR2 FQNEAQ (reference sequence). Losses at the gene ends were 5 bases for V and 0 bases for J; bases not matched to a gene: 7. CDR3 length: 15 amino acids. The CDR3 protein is CASSGDRTPSYEQYF. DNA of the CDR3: TGTGCCAGCAGCGGGGACAGAACCCCCTCCTACGAGCAGTACTTC.

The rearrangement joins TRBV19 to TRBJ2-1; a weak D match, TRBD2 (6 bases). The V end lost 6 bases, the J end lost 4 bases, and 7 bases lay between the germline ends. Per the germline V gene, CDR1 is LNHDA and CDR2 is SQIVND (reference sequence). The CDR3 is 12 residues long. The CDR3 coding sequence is TGTGCCAGTAGCGGGGGATACAATGAGCAGTTCTTC. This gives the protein CASSGGYNEQFF.

The CDR3 DNA is TGCAGCGTTGTATCCGGAGGGAGACTAGCCAAAAACATTCAGTACTTC. This translates into CSVVSGGRLAKNIQYF. This sequence joins TRBV29-1 and TRBJ2-4; tentatively, D is TRBD2 (6 bases). The CDR3 spans 16 residues. Germline CDR1 is SQVTM and CDR2 is ANQGSEA. V was clipped by 4 bases and J by 0 bases, with 16 bases between them. The whole variable domain, filled in from reference TRBV29-1 and TRBJ2-4, reads SAVISQKPSRDICQRGTSLTIQCQVDSQVTMMFWYRQQPGQSLTLIATANQGSEATYESGFVIDKFPISRPNLTFSTLTVSNMSPEDSSIYLCSVVSGGRLAKNIQYFGAGTRLSVL.

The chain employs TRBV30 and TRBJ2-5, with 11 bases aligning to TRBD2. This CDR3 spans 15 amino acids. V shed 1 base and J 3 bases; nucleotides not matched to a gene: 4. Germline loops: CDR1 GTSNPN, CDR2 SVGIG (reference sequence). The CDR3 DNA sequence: TGTGCCTGGAGTGCAATAGCGGGGGGGAAAGAGACCCAGTACTTC. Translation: CAWSAIAGGKETQYF.

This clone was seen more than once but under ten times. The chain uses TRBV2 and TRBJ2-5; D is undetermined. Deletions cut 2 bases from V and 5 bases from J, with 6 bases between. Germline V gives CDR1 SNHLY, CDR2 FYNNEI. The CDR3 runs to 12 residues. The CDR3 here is CASSESRETQYF. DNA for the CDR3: TGTGCCAGCAGTGAATCCCGGGAGACCCAGTACTTC.

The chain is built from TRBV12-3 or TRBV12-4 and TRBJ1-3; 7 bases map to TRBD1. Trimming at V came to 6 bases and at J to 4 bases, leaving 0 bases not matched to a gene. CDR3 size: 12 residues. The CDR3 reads CASRQGGNTIYF. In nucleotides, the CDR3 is TGTGCCAGCAGACAGGGGGGAAACACCATATATTTT.

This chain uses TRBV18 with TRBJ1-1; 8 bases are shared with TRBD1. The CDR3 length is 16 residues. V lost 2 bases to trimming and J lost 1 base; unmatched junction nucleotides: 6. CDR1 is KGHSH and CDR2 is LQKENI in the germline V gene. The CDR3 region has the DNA TGTGCCAGCTCACCAACGACAGGGGTGGGGAACACTGAAGCTTTCTTT. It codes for CASSPTTGVGNTEAFF.

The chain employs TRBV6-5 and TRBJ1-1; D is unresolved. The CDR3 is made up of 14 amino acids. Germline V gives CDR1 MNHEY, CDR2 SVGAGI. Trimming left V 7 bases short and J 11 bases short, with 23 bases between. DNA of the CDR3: TGTGCCAGCACCGAACCGGGGAGGGCCCGGGCGGCTTTCTTT. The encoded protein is CASTEPGRARAAFF.

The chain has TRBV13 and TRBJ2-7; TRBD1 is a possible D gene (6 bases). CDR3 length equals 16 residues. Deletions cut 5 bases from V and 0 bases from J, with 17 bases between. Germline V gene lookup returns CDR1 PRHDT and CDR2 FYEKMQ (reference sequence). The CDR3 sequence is CASSPSPGTPSYEQYF. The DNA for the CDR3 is TGTGCCAGCAGCCCCTCCCCCGGGACACCCTCCTACGAGCAGTACTTC.

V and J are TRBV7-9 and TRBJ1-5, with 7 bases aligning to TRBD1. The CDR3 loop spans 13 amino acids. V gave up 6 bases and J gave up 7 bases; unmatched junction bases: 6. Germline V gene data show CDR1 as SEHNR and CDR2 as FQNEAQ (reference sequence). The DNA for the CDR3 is TGTGCCAGCAGTTCTACAGGGGTACAGCCCCAGCATTTT. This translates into CASSSTGVQPQHF.

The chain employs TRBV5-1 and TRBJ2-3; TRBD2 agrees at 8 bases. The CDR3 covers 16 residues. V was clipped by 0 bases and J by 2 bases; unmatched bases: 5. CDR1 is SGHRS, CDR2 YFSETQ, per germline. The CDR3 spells CASSLAGGANTDTQYF. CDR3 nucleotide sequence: TGCGCCAGCAGCTTGGCCGGGGGGGCCAACACAGATACGCAGTATTTT.

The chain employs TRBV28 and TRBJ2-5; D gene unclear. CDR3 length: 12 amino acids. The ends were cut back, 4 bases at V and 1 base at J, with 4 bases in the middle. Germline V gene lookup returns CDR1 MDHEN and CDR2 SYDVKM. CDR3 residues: CASSSFQETQYF. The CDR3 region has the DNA TGTGCCAGCAGTTCCTTCCAAGAGACCCAGTACTTC.

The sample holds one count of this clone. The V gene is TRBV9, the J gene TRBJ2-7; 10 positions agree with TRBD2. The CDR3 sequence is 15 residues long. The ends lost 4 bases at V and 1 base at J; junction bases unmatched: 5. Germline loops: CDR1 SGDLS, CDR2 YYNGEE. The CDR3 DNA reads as TGTGCCAGCAGCCGCACTAGCGGGGTGTCCTACGAGCAGTACTTC. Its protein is CASSRTSGVSYEQYF.

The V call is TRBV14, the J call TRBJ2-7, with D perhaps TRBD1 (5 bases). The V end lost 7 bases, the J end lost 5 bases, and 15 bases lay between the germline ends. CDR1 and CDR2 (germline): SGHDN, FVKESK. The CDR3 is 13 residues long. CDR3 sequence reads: CASNVGAKDEQYF. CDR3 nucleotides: TGTGCCAGCAACGTAGGGGCTAAGGACGAGCAGTACTTC.

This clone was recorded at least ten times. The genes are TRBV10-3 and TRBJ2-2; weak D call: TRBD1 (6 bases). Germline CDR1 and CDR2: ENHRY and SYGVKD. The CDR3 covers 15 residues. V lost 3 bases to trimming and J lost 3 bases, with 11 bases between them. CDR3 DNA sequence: TGTGCCATCAGTGATAACAGGGATTACACCGGGGAGCTGTTTTTT. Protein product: CAISDNRDYTGELFF.

This CDR3 is CAWSVRNRGTEAFF. CDR3 bases: TGTGCCTGGAGTGTACGGAATCGGGGCACTGAAGCTTTCTTT. The chain has TRBV30 and TRBJ1-1; D is uncertain. The length of the CDR3 is 14 residues. Trimming removed 0 bases at V and 4 bases at J, with 12 bases between. Germline loops: CDR1 GTSNPN, CDR2 SVGIG (reference sequence).

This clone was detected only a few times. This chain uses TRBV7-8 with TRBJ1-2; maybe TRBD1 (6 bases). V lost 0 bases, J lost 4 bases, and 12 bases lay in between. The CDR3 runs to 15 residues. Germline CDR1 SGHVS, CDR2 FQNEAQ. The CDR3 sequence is CASSLALDRLYGYTF. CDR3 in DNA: TGTGCCAGCAGCTTAGCGCTGGACAGACTCTATGGCTACACCTTC.

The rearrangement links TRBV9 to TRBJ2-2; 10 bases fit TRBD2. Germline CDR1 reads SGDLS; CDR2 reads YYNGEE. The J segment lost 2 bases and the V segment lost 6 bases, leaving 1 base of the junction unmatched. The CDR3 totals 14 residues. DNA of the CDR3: TGTGCCAGCACTAGCGGGGGTAACACCGGGGAGCTGTTTTTT. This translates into CASTSGGNTGELFF.

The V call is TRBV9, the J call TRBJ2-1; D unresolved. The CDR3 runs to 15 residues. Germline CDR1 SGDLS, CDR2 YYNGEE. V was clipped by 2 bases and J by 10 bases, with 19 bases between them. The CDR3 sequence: CASSVVYSPPIEQFF. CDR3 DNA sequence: TGTGCCAGCAGCGTTGTCTATTCCCCGCCAATCGAGCAGTTCTTC. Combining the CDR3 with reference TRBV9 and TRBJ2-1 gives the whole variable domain DSGVTQTPKHLITATGQRVTLRCSPRSGDLSVYWYQQSLDQGLQFLIQYYNGEERAKGNILERFSAQQFPDLHSELNLSSLELGDSALYFCASSVVYSPPIEQFFGPGTRLTVL.

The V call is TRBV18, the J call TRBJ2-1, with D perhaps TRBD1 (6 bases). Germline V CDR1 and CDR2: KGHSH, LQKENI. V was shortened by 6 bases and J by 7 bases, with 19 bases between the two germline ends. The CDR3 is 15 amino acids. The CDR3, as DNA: TGTGCCAGCTCCCCTATGGGGGCGGGTAGGAATGAGCAGTTCTTC. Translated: CASSPMGAGRNEQFF.

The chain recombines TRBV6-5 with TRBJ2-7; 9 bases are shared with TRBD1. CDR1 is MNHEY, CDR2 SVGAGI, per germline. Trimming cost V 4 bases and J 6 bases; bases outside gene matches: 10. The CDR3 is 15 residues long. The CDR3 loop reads CASSWVGTGFSEQYF. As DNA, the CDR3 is TGTGCCAGCAGTTGGGTAGGGACAGGGTTTTCCGAGCAGTACTTC.

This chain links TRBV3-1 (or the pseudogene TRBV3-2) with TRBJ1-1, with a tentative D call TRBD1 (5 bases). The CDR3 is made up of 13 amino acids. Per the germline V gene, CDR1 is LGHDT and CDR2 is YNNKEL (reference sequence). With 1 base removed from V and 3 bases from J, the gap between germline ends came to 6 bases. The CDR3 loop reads CASSQVQDTEAFF. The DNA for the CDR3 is TGTGCCAGCAGCCAAGTACAGGACACTGAAGCTTTCTTT.